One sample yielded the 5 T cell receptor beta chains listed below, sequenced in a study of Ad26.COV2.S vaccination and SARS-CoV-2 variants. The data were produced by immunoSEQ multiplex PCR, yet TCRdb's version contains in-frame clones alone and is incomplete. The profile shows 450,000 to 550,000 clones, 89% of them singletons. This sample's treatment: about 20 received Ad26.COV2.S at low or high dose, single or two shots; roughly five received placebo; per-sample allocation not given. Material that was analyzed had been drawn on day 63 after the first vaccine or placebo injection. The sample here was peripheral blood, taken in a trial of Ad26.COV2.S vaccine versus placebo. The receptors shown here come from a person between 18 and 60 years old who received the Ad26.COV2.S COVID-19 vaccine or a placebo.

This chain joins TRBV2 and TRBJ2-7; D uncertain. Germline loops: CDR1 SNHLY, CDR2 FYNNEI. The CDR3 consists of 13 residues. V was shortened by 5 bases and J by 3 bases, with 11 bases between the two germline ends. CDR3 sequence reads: CASSRGVNYEQYF. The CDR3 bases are TGTGCCAGCAGTCGAGGAGTGAACTACGAGCAGTACTTC.

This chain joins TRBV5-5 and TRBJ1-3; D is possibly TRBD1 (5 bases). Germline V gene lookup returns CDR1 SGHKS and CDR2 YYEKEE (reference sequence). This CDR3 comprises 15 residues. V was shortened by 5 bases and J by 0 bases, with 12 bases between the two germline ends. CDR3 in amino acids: CASSSTAPSGNTIYF. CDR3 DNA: TGTGCCAGCAGTTCGACAGCTCCCTCTGGAAACACCATATATTTT.

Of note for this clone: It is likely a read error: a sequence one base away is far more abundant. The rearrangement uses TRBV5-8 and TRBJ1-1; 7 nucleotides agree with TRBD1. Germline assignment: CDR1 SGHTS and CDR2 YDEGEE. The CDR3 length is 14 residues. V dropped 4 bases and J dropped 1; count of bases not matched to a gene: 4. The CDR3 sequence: CASSVYRGNTEAFF. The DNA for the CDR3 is TGTGCCAGCAGCGTGTACAGGGGGAACACTGAAGCTTTCTTT. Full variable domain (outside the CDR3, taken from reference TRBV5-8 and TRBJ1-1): EAGVTQSPTHLIKTRGQQATLRCSPISGHTSVYWYQQALGLGLQFLLWYDEGEERNRGNFPPRFSGRQFPNYSSELNVNALELEDSALYLCASSVYRGNTEAFFGQGTRLTVV.

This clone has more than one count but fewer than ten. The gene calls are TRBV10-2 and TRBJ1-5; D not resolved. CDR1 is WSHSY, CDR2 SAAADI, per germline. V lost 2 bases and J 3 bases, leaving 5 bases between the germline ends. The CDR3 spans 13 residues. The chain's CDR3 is CASSETVNQPQHF. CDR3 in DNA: TGCGCCAGCAGTGAGACGGTCAATCAGCCCCAGCATTTT.

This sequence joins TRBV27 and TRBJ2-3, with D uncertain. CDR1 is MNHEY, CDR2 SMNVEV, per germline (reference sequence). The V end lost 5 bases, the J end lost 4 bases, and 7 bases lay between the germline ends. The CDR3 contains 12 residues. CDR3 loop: CASSPVSDTQYF. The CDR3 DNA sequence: TGTGCCAGCAGTCCAGTGTCAGATACGCAGTATTTT.